This passage covers 27 T cell receptor beta chains from one sample sequenced in a study of cytomegalovirus exposure and HLA in healthy donors. Sequenced by immunoSEQ multiplex PCR; TCRdb stores in-frame clones only, minus some. There are about 240,000 clones in the sample; about 86% occur only once, and less than 3% lies in the top ten. Source material: PBMCs. These TCRs come from a man aged 18 to 35 in good health and CMV-seronegative.

The count of this clone is one. Here the CDR3 reads CASSVLAPTYEQYF. In DNA form, the CDR3 reads TGTGCCAGCAGTGTACTAGCGCCTACCTACGAGCAGTACTTC. The V gene is TRBV6-5, the J gene TRBJ2-7; the match to TRBD2 covers 7 bases. This CDR3 region has 14 residues. V dropped 5 bases and J dropped 2; count of bases not matched to a gene: 6. The V gene's germline CDR1 is MNHEY and CDR2 SVGAGI.

The CDR3 reads CASSVRREGTEQFF. CDR3 bases: TGTGCCAGCAGCGTCCGGCGGGAGGGCACTGAGCAGTTCTTC. The chain links TRBV9 to TRBJ2-1, with 9 nucleotides matching TRBD2. Looked up from germline, CDR1 is SGDLS and CDR2 is YYNGEE. The CDR3 is 14 residues long. Germline trimming cut 2 bases from V and 9 bases from J; bases unmatched to any gene: 6.

This clone was seen a few times. J is TRBJ2-7 and V is TRBV5-1; a weak D match, TRBD1 (6 bases). CDR1 is SGHRS and CDR2 is YFSETQ in the germline V gene. The CDR3 has 13 amino acids. V was cut by 4 bases and J by 5 bases, with 13 bases left in between. CDR3 nucleotide sequence: TGCGCCAGCAGCCGACCACAGGGAGACGAGCAGTACTTC. This encodes CASSRPQGDEQYF.

As to this clone: Other DNA variants within this sample encode the same CDR3. The chain uses TRBV9 and TRBJ1-1; D gene unclear. This CDR3 is 12 amino acids long. V was trimmed by 0 bases and J by 4 bases, leaving 4 bases between them. Looked up from germline, CDR1 is SGDLS and CDR2 is YYNGEE. CDR3 amino acids: CASSVGGTEAFF. CDR3 coding DNA: TGTGCCAGCAGCGTAGGCGGCACTGAAGCTTTCTTT.

V and J are TRBV5-4 and TRBJ2-1; 10 bases are shared with TRBD1. V lost 5 bases, J lost 7 bases, and 12 bases stayed unmatched. There are 16 residues in the CDR3. The V gene's germline CDR1 is SGHNT and CDR2 YYREEE (reference sequence). The CDR3 nucleotides read TGTGCCAGCAGTTCGTCCGGGACAGGGGTTTTGAATGAGCAGTTCTTC. This translates into CASSSSGTGVLNEQFF.

The chain recombines TRBV29-1 with TRBJ2-7, with 7 bases lining up with TRBD2. The J segment lost 6 bases and the V segment lost 6 bases, leaving 11 bases of the junction unmatched. The CDR3 is 13 residues long. Germline V gives CDR1 SQVTM, CDR2 ANQGSEA. CDR3 loop: CSVAQISGGEQYF. As DNA, the CDR3 is TGCAGCGTCGCTCAAATATCGGGGGGCGAGCAGTACTTC.

The DNA for the CDR3 is TGTGCCAGTTTACCGGGACAACCGAACACTGAAGCTTTCTTT. Protein product: CASLPGQPNTEAFF. The genes are TRBV19 and TRBJ1-1; D is perhaps TRBD1 (6 bases). This CDR3 contains 14 residues. V dropped 8 bases and J dropped 1 base, with 14 bases sitting between them. Per the germline V gene, CDR1 is LNHDA and CDR2 is SQIVND (reference sequence).

The chain employs TRBV18 and TRBJ2-1, with no clear D. Germline assignment: CDR1 KGHSH and CDR2 LQKENI. With 2 bases removed from V and 5 bases from J, the gap between germline ends came to 13 bases. This CDR3 region has 15 residues. CDR3 loop: CASSPSALTHNEQFF. CDR3 DNA sequence: TGTGCCAGCTCACCAAGCGCCCTAACACACAATGAGCAGTTCTTC.

The chain couples TRBV30 to TRBJ2-1; TRBD1 matches at 7 bases. The CDR3 loop spans 13 amino acids. V lost 7 bases and J lost 0; bases outside the gene matches: 3. In germline, CDR1 is GTSNPN, CDR2 SVGIG (reference sequence). The CDR3 sequence is CASRDSSYNEQFF. DNA for the CDR3: TGTGCCTCGAGGGACAGCTCCTACAATGAGCAGTTCTTC. The whole variable domain, filled in from reference TRBV30 and TRBJ2-1, reads SQTIHQWPATLVQPVGSPLSLECTVEGTSNPNLYWYRQAAGRGLQLLFYSVGIGQISSEVPQNLSASRPQDRQFILSSKKLLLSDSGFYLCASRDSSYNEQFFGPGTRLTVL.

The rearrangement uses TRBV4-3 and TRBJ2-7; 9 bases match TRBD1. Germline V gene sequence: CDR1 LGHNA, CDR2 YSLEER. The CDR3 contains 16 residues. Germline trimming cut 6 bases from V and 5 bases from J; bases unmatched to any gene: 14. The CDR3, as DNA: TGCGCCAGCAGTCTTCTGACAGGGGGTGGTCTAAACGAGCAGTACTTC. It encodes CASSLLTGGGLNEQYF.

The V and J genes are TRBV12-5 and TRBJ2-2; the match to TRBD2 covers 7 bases. The J segment lost 6 bases and the V segment lost 7 bases, leaving 8 bases of the junction unmatched. The CDR3 totals 14 residues. The germline CDR1 and CDR2 sequences are LGHNT and FRNRAP. CDR3 DNA: TGTGCTAGTGCCCGAGCGGGATCATCCGGGGAGCTGTTTTTT. Translation: CASARAGSSGELFF.

V is TRBV7-9 and J is TRBJ2-1, with 15 bases aligning to TRBD2. CDR1 SEHNR and CDR2 FQNEAQ come from the germline V gene (reference sequence). The CDR3 covers 15 residues. V trimming: 5 bases; J trimming: 7 bases; junction bases outside the gene matches: 3. In nucleotides, the CDR3 is TGTGCCAGCAGCGCGGGGACTAGCGGGGGGAATGAGCAGTTCTTC. Its protein product is CASSAGTSGGNEQFF.

V and J are TRBV19 and TRBJ2-1; the D gene is possibly TRBD2 (6 bases). CDR3 length: 14 residues. The germline gives CDR1 LNHDA, CDR2 SQIVND (reference sequence). Trimming pared 6 bases from V and 2 bases from J, leaving 11 bases between. The CDR3 is CASSVSGTYNEQFF. CDR3 sequence (DNA): TGTGCCAGTAGCGTTAGCGGAACCTACAATGAGCAGTTCTTC.

Details on this clone: At the DNA level, this CDR3 is encoded by other sequences in the same sample as well. This chain connects TRBV4-1 to TRBJ2-7; 7 bases match TRBD1. This CDR3 has 15 residues. Trimming took 3 bases from V and 2 from J; bases not matched to a gene: 7. Germline CDR1 and CDR2: MGHRA and YSYEKL. The CDR3 nucleotides read TGCGCCAGCAGCCAGGAACAGGGGCCCGCCTACGAGCAGTACTTC. Protein product: CASSQEQGPAYEQYF.

V gene TRBV19 combines with J gene TRBJ1-2; TRBD1 matches 12 bases. The V segment lost 7 bases and the J segment 4 bases; nucleotides outside the gene matches: 10. This CDR3 has 16 amino acids. Germline CDR1 is LNHDA and CDR2 is SQIVND (reference sequence). The CDR3 sequence is CASTGGTGGLGYGYTF. The CDR3 DNA is TGTGCCAGTACCGGCGGGACAGGGGGCCTTGGCTATGGCTACACCTTC.

The chain joins TRBV28 to TRBJ1-5; D might be TRBD1 (6 bases). The CDR3 totals 15 residues. V was clipped by 2 bases and J by 0 bases, with 8 bases between them. Germline V gene data show CDR1 as MDHEN and CDR2 as SYDVKM. CDR3 nucleotide sequence: TGTGCCAGCAGTTTACAGGGGAATAGCAATCAGCCCCAGCATTTT. This translates into CASSLQGNSNQPQHF.

The J gene is TRBJ1-6, the V gene TRBV9; 9 positions agree with TRBD1. There are 17 residues in the CDR3. V dropped 4 bases and J dropped 9; count of bases not matched to a gene: 14. Germline CDR1 reads SGDLS; CDR2 reads YYNGEE. In DNA, the CDR3 is TGTGCCAGCAGCTCATGGACAGGGGAGGCTTTAAGTTCACCCCTCCACTTT. Amino acids: CASSSWTGEALSSPLHF.

V gene TRBV4-2 combines with J gene TRBJ2-7; D is perhaps TRBD2 (5 bases). Germline V gives CDR1 LGHNA, CDR2 YNFKEQ. CDR3 length: 16 residues. The ends were cut back, 0 bases at V and 3 bases at J, with 15 bases in the middle. CDR3 protein: CASSQEGILGYYEQYF. In nucleotides, the CDR3 is TGTGCCAGCAGCCAAGAGGGAATACTAGGCTACTACGAGCAGTACTTC.

V usage is TRBV19 and J usage is TRBJ2-7; perhaps TRBD1 as D (5 bases). Germline V lookup: CDR1 LNHDA, CDR2 SQIVND (reference sequence). The CDR3 contains 13 residues. Trimming pared 6 bases from V and 2 bases from J, leaving 11 bases between. For the CDR3, the DNA is TGTGCCAGTAGCCATGGACACCCCTACGAGCAGTACTTC. Amino acid sequence: CASSHGHPYEQYF.

The chain joins TRBV7-2 to TRBJ1-1; D is undetermined. The germline V gene encodes CDR1 SGHTA and CDR2 FQGNSA. Trimming removed 5 bases from V and 6 bases from J, with 16 bases in between. The CDR3 contains 14 residues. Written as DNA, the CDR3 is TGTGCCAGCAGCCCGATGGGAGGGTGGGCTGAAGCTTTCTTT. It codes for CASSPMGGWAEAFF.

The rearrangement links TRBV4-3 to TRBJ2-3; D perhaps matches TRBD2 (5 bases). There are 18 residues in the CDR3. The germline V gene has CDR1 LGHNA and CDR2 YSLEER. V lost 0 bases, J lost 2 bases, and 18 bases lay in between. The CDR3 DNA sequence: TGCGCCAGCAGCCAAGAGTGGGAGCCTACTTTCTCCACAGATACGCAGTATTTT. The encoded protein is CASSQEWEPTFSTDTQYF.

This clone appeared a single time. This sequence joins TRBV2 and TRBJ2-1; tentatively, D is TRBD1 (5 bases). Between the trimmed V and J ends, which lost 6 bases and 0 bases, there was a span of 15 bases. The CDR3 is made up of 16 amino acids. Germline CDR1 is SNHLY and CDR2 is FYNNEI. The CDR3 region is CASSVKGRLSYNEQFF. As DNA, the CDR3 is TGTGCCAGCAGCGTAAAGGGGCGACTCTCCTACAATGAGCAGTTCTTC.

This chain connects TRBV7-8 to TRBJ2-7; D is uncertain. Looked up from germline, CDR1 is SGHVS and CDR2 is FQNEAQ. The CDR3 totals 13 residues. V gave up 5 bases and J gave up 4 bases, with 12 bases separating them. Here the CDR3 DNA reads TGTGCCAGCAGCCCTGACGGAGTGTACGAGCAGTACTTC. It yields the protein CASSPDGVYEQYF.

CDR3 protein: CASSQEGRRGAFF. Here the CDR3 DNA reads TGCGCCAGCAGCCAAGAAGGCCGCCGGGGGGCTTTCTTT. The J gene is TRBJ1-1, the V gene TRBV4-1; possibly TRBD1 for D (5 bases). Germline V gene sequence: CDR1 MGHRA, CDR2 YSYEKL. The CDR3 extends over 13 amino acids. V was trimmed by 0 bases and J by 11 bases, leaving 13 bases between them.

This chain connects TRBV5-4 to TRBJ1-1; D remains unclear. CDR1 SGHNT and CDR2 YYREEE come from the germline V gene (reference sequence). Deletions cut 4 bases from V and 1 base from J, with 11 bases between. The CDR3 sequence is 14 residues long. The CDR3 protein is CASSPPQENTEAFF. The CDR3 DNA follows: TGTGCCAGCAGCCCACCCCAGGAGAACACTGAAGCTTTCTTT.

The rearrangement uses TRBV5-4 and TRBJ2-4; the D gene is possibly TRBD2 (8 bases). CDR3 size: 16 residues. Trimming stripped 4 bases from V and 6 bases from J, with 20 bases between. The germline gives CDR1 SGHNT, CDR2 YYREEE (reference sequence). The CDR3 nucleotides are TGTGCCAGCAGCCCTGGAGGGGGCGGGGGGTCAAACATTCAGTACTTC. This sequence encodes CASSPGGGGGSNIQYF.

On this clone: One end of the junction fails to match germline, which may point to a read error. This chain joins TRBV7-7 and TRBJ2-7, with 9 bases that match TRBD1. The CDR3 runs to 17 residues. Germline CDR1 SSHAT, CDR2 FNYEAQ (reference sequence). The DNA for the CDR3 is TGTGCTAGCAGCTTAAGGGGTTTGCGGACAGGGGCCGCCGAGCAGTACTTC. As protein: CASSLRGLRTGAAEQYF.